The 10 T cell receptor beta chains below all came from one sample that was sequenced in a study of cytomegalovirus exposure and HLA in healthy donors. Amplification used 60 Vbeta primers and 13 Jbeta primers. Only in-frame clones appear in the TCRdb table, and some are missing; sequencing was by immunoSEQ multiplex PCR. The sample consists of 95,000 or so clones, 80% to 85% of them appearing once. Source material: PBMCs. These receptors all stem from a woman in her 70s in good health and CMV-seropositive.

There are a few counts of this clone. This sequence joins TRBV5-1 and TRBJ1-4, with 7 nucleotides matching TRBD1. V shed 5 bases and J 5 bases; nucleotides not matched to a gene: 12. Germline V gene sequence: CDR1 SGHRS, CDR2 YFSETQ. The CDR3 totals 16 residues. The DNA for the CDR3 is TGCGCCAGCAGTCCCTATTCGACAGGGCCAAATGAAAAACTGTTTTTT. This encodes CASSPYSTGPNEKLFF.

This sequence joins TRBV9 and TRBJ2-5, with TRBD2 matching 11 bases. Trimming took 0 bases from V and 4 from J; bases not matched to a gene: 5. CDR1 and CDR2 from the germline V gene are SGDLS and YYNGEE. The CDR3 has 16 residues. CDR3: CASSVVAGGPGETQYF. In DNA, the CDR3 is TGTGCCAGCAGCGTAGTAGCGGGAGGGCCGGGAGAGACCCAGTACTTC.

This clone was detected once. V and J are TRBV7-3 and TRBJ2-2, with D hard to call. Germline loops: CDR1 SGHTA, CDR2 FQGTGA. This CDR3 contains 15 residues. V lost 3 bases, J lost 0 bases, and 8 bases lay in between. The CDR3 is CASSFGSANTGELFF. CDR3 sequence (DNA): TGTGCCAGCAGCTTCGGTTCTGCGAACACCGGGGAGCTGTTTTTT.

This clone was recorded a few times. As DNA, the CDR3 is TGTGCCAGCAGCCCACTGACAGGGTTGGATGAGCAGTTCTTC. Its protein product is CASSPLTGLDEQFF. This chain uses TRBV5-5 with TRBJ2-1; 7 bases align to TRBD1. The CDR3 is 14 amino acids. V lost 4 bases, J lost 8 bases, and 9 bases stayed unmatched. Germline lookup yields CDR1 SGHKS and CDR2 YYEKEE (reference sequence). Together with reference TRBV5-5 and TRBJ2-1, the CDR3 gives the full variable domain: DAGVTQSPTHLIKTRGQQVTLRCSPISGHKSVSWYQQVLGQGPQFIFQYYEKEERGRGNFPDRFSARQFPNYSSELNVNALLLGDSALYLCASSPLTGLDEQFFGPGTRLTVL.

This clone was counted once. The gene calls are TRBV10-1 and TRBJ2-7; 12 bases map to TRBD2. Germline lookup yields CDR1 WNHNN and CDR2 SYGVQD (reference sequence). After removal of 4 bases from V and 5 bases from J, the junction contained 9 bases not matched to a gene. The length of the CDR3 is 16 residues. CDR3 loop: CASSGLAGGPVDEQYF. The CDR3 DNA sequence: TGCGCCAGCAGTGGGCTAGCGGGAGGGCCAGTGGACGAGCAGTACTTC.

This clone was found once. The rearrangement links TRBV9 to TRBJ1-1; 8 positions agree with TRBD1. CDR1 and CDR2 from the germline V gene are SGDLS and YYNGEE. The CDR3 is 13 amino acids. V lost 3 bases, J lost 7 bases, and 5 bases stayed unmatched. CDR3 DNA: TGTGCCAGCAGCGCGACAGGGGAAGATGAAGCTTTCTTT. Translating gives CASSATGEDEAFF.

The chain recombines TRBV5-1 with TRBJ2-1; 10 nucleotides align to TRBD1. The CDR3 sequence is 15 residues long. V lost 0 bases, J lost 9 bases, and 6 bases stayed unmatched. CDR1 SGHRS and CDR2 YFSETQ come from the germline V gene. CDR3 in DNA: TGCGCCAGCAGCTTGGGACAGGGGGCGCCGGGTGAGCAGTTCTTC. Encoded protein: CASSLGQGAPGEQFF.

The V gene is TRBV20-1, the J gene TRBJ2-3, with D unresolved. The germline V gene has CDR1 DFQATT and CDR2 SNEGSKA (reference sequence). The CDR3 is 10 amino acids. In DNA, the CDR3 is TGCAGCCCCCGAGCAGATACGCAGTATTTT. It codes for CSPRADTQYF.

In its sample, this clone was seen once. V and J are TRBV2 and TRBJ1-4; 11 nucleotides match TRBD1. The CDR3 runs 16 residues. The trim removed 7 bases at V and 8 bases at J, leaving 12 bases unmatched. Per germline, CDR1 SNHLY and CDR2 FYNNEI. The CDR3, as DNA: TGTGCCAGCACCTGGGGACAGGGGGGAATGGGAGAAAAACTGTTTTTT. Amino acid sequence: CASTWGQGGMGEKLFF. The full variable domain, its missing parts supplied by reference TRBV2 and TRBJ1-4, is EPEVTQTPSHQVTQMGQEVILRCVPISNHLYFYWYRQILGQKVEFLVSFYNNEISEKSEIFDDQFSVERPDGSNFTLKIRSTKLEDSAMYFCASTWGQGGMGEKLFFGSGTQLSVL.

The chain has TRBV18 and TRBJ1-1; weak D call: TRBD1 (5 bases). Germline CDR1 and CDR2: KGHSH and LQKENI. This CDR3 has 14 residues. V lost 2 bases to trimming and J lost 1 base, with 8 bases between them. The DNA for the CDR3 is TGTGCCAGCTCACCATTTGACAGGAACACTGAAGCTTTCTTT. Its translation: CASSPFDRNTEAFF.